This TCR beta chain was sequenced in a study of cytomegalovirus exposure and HLA in healthy donors. 60 Vbeta and 13 Jbeta primers were used in PCR. In the original processing: In a later analysis, some 80 million unique TCR beta chains included roughly 11 million shared by two or more donors. Repertoires were generated with immunoSEQ multiplex PCR, while TCRdb's copy carries only in-frame clones and drops some. That table furnishes V, J and clone size, whereas the DNA furnished D and trimming. The sample lists about 140,000 clones, about 80% occurring once. Although they were nominally healthy when sampled, donors likely had unrecorded immune exposures. Germline lookup yields CDR1 SGHRS and CDR2 YFSETQ. This CDR3 region has 16 residues. The V end lost 0 bases, the J end lost 3 bases, and 16 bases lay between the germline ends.

Specimen: PBMCs. The TCR originated in a man aged 40-55 years in good health and CMV-seronegative. V is TRBV5-1 and J is TRBJ2-7; weak D call: TRBD1 (6 bases). The CDR3 sequence: CASSLEGREQGYEQYF. Written as DNA, the CDR3 is TGCGCCAGCAGCTTGGAAGGTCGAGAACAGGGCTACGAGCAGTACTTC.